The entry below describes one T cell receptor (beta chain). These data are taken from a study of blood T cells in healthy people across ages. CDR3 length: 16 residues. V lost 5 bases, J lost 8 bases, and 8 bases stayed unmatched. Germline CDR1 SGHAT, CDR2 FQNNGV. With a J-beta primer mix and a sample-barcoded 5' primer, a second PCR ran 7 to 11 cycles. Using its own MiXCR run on the 5' RACE reads, TCRdb lists one record per CDR3 protein. Counted here are under 1,100,000 distinct CDR3 sequences, almost 25% occurring once; the ten biggest clones make up around 0.7%. These same data were also listed under a study on T cells of mothers and their children.

The chain uses TRBV11-2 and TRBJ2-4; 14 nucleotides match TRBD2. This receptor was obtained from a girl aged 2 to 10 in good health. Sequencing input: blood. The CDR3 spells CASSLKTSGGADIQYF. CDR3 nucleotide sequence: TGTGCCAGCAGCCTCAAGACTAGCGGGGGGGCGGACATTCAGTACTTC.